Each of the 4 T cell receptor beta chains below was sequenced from the same sample in a study of T cell changes during pregnancy in multiple sclerosis. TCRdb's copy holds only in-frame clones and misses some; the assay was immunoSEQ multiplex PCR. The top ten clones hold around 1.6% of a sample with about 70,000 clones, 92% of them seen once. Source: peripheral blood, taken after pregnancy. The receptors stem from a female donor with multiple sclerosis, enrolled in a pregnancy study.

This rearrangement joins TRBV7-3 to TRBJ2-3; D perhaps matches TRBD2 (6 bases). Germline CDR1 SGHTA, CDR2 FQGTGA. V lost 5 bases and J 2 bases, leaving 11 bases between the germline ends. CDR3 length: 14 amino acids. CDR3 nucleotide sequence: TGTGCCAGCAGCCGCGGGACTGTCACAGATACGCAGTATTTT. This codes for CASSRGTVTDTQYF.

The chain employs TRBV21-1 and TRBJ2-7; the table gives TRBD2 as D, unverified against the DNA. TRBV21-1 is a documented pseudogene. This CDR3 has 17 amino acids. CDR3 in DNA: TGTGCCAGCAGCAAACGAGTTAGTGGAGGTGTTCCCTACGAGCAGTACTTC. Protein sequence: CASSKRVSGGVPYEQYF.

This chain uses TRBV29-1 with TRBJ1-1, with TRBD1 as a possible D gene (5 bases). V was trimmed by 3 bases and J by 4 bases, leaving 12 bases between them. Germline loops: CDR1 SQVTM, CDR2 ANQGSEA. CDR3 length: 13 amino acids. CDR3 amino acids: CSVELGGGTEAFF. The CDR3 DNA reads TGCAGCGTTGAGTTGGGGGGAGGCACTGAAGCTTTCTTT.

The chain carries TRBV5-4 and TRBJ1-1, with 9 bases matching TRBD1. The CDR3 is 13 amino acids. Germline V gene sequence: CDR1 SGHNT, CDR2 YYREEE (reference sequence). V lost 4 bases, J lost 6 bases, and 4 bases stayed unmatched. CDR3 in amino acids: CASSLRTGAEAFF. The DNA for the CDR3 is TGTGCCAGCAGCCTCCGGACAGGGGCTGAAGCTTTCTTT.